The clone carrying this T cell receptor beta chain was detected only once. This sample is drawn from a study of human T cells and chemical hapten exposure. Individual cDNA molecules (in the library) carried attached unique molecular identifiers. One entry per CDR3 protein, called by TCRdb with MiXCR from the RACE reads. The data hold about 160,000 distinct CDR3 sequences, with around a quarter observed a single time. Specified time point: patch test 3, about 24 weeks after DPC sensitization. The sample's treatment: therapeutic diphenylcyclopropenone sensitization with weekly scalp DPC. This CDR3 is built from 16 residues. The ends lost 0 bases at V and 0 bases at J; junction bases unmatched: 2. Germline V gene data show CDR1 as ENHRY and CDR2 as SYGVKD.

This sample comprised whole blood, obtained in connection with sensitization to the hapten diphenylcyclopropenone (DPC). The origin of this receptor is a woman aged 18 to 35 with alopecia areata. Some clones in this sample may be carry-over from other donors' samples. The chain uses TRBV10-3 and TRBJ2-1; TRBD2 agrees at 7 bases. As DNA, the CDR3 is TGTGCCATCAGTGAGTCCCGCGGGAGCTCCTACAATGAGCAGTTCTTC. This gives the protein CAISESRGSSYNEQFF.